The sequence of this T cell receptor (beta chain) was determined in a study of radiotherapy plus CTLA-4 blockade in lung cancer. This CDR3 region has 14 residues. The J segment lost 5 bases and the V segment lost 6 bases, leaving 6 bases of the junction unmatched. CDR1 is SNHLY and CDR2 is FYNNEI in the germline V gene. The assay was immunoSEQ multiplex PCR, and TCRdb's table has in-frame clones only and misses some. The sample lists some 87,000 clones, around 81% occurring once. This TCR came from a human donor with non-small cell lung cancer that progressed on radiotherapy plus ipilimumab. J is TRBJ1-2 and V is TRBV2; 10 bases align to TRBD1. This specimen was peripheral blood, taken from a patient treated with radiotherapy plus ipilimumab. The CDR3 here is CASSPGQGRYGYTF. The CDR3 DNA follows: TGTGCCAGCAGCCCGGGACAGGGGAGGTATGGCTACACCTTC.